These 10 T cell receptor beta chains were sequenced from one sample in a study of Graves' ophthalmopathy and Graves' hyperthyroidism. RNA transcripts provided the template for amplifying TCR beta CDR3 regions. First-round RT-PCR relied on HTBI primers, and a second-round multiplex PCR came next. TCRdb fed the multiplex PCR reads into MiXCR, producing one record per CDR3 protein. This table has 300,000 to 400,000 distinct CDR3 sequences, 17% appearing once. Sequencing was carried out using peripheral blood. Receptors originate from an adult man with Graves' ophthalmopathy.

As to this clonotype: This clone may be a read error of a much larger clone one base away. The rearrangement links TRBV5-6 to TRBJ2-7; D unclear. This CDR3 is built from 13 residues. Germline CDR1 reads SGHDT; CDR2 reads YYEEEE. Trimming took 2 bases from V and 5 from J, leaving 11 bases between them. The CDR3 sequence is CASSLTWSHEQYF. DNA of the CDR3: TGTGCCAGCAGCTTAACATGGTCCCACGAGCAGTACTTC.

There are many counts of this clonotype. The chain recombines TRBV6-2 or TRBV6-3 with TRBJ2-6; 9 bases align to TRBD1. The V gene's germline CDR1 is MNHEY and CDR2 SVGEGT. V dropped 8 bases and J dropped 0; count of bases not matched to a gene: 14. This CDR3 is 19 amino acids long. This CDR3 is CASGRAPGQGFSGANVLTF. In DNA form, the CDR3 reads TGTGCCAGCGGCCGCGCGCCGGGACAGGGCTTCTCTGGGGCCAACGTCCTGACTTTC.

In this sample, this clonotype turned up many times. The CDR3 DNA reads TGCGCCAGCAGCCCCTTGGGGGGAGACACTGAAGCTTTCTTT. Translation: CASSPLGGDTEAFF. The rearrangement links TRBV5-1 to TRBJ1-1; D possibly corresponds to TRBD1 (5 bases). This CDR3 region has 14 residues. Trimming cost V 4 bases and J 3 bases, with 13 bases left between them. Germline CDR1 and CDR2: SGHRS and YFSETQ. Using reference TRBV5-1 and TRBJ1-1 for the parts outside the CDR3, the full variable domain is KAGVTQTPRYLIKTRGQQVTLSCSPISGHRSVSWYQQTPGQGLQFLFEYFSETQRNKGNFPGRFSGRQFSNSRSEMNVSTLELGDSALYLCASSPLGGDTEAFFGQGTRLTVV.

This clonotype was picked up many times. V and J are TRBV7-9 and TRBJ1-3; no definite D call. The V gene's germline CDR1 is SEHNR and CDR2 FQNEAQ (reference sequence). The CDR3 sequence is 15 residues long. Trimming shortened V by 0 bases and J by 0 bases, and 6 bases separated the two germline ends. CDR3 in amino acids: CASSLATSSGNTIYF. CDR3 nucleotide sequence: TGTGCCAGCAGCTTAGCGACAAGCTCTGGAAACACCATATATTTT.

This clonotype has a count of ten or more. The CDR3 protein is CASSFTGANVLTF. The CDR3 DNA reads as TGTGCCAGCAGTTTCACCGGGGCCAACGTCCTGACTTTC. V and J are TRBV28 and TRBJ2-6; unclear D gene. This CDR3 contains 13 residues. Germline-derived CDR1 and CDR2 are MDHEN and SYDVKM. The ends were cut back, 3 bases at V and 4 bases at J, with 4 bases in the middle. Complete variable domain (other parts from reference TRBV28 and TRBJ2-6): DVKVTQSSRYLVKRTGEKVFLECVQDMDHENMFWYRQDPGLGLRLIYFSYDVKMKEKGDIPEGYSVSREKKERFSLILESASTNQTSMYLCASSFTGANVLTFGAGSRLTVL.

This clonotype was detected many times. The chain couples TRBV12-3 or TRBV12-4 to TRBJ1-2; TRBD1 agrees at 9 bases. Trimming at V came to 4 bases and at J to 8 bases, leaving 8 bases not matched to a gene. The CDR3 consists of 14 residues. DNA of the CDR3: TGTGCCAGCAGTTACCAGGGACAGGGAAGAGGCTACACCTTC. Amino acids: CASSYQGQGRGYTF.

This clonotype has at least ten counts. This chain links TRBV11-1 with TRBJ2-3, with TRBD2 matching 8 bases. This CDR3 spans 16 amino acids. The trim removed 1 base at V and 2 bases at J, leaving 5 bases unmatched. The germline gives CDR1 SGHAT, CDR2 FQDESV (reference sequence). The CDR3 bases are TGTGCCAGCAGCTTAGTACTAGCGGCGGTCACAGATACGCAGTATTTT. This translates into CASSLVLAAVTDTQYF.

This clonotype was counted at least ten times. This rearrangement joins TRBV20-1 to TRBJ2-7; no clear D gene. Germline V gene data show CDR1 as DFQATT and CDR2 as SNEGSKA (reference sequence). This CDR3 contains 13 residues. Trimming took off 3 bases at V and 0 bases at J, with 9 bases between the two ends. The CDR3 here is CSASHVSSYEQYF. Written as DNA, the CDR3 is TGCAGTGCTAGCCACGTGTCCTCCTACGAGCAGTACTTC.

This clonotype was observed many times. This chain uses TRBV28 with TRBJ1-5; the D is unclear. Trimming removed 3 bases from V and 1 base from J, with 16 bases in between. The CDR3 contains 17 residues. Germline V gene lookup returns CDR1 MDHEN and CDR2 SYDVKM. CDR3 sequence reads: CASSFSVRQLSNQPQHF. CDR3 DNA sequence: TGTGCCAGCAGTTTTTCTGTGAGACAACTAAGCAATCAGCCCCAGCATTTT.

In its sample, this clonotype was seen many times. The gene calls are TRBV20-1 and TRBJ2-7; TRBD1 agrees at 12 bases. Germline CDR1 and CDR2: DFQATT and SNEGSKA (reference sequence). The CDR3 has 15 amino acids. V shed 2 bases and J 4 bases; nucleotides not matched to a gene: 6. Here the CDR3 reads CSARRDRGLWYEQYF. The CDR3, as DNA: TGCAGTGCTAGACGGGACAGGGGGCTTTGGTACGAGCAGTACTTC.